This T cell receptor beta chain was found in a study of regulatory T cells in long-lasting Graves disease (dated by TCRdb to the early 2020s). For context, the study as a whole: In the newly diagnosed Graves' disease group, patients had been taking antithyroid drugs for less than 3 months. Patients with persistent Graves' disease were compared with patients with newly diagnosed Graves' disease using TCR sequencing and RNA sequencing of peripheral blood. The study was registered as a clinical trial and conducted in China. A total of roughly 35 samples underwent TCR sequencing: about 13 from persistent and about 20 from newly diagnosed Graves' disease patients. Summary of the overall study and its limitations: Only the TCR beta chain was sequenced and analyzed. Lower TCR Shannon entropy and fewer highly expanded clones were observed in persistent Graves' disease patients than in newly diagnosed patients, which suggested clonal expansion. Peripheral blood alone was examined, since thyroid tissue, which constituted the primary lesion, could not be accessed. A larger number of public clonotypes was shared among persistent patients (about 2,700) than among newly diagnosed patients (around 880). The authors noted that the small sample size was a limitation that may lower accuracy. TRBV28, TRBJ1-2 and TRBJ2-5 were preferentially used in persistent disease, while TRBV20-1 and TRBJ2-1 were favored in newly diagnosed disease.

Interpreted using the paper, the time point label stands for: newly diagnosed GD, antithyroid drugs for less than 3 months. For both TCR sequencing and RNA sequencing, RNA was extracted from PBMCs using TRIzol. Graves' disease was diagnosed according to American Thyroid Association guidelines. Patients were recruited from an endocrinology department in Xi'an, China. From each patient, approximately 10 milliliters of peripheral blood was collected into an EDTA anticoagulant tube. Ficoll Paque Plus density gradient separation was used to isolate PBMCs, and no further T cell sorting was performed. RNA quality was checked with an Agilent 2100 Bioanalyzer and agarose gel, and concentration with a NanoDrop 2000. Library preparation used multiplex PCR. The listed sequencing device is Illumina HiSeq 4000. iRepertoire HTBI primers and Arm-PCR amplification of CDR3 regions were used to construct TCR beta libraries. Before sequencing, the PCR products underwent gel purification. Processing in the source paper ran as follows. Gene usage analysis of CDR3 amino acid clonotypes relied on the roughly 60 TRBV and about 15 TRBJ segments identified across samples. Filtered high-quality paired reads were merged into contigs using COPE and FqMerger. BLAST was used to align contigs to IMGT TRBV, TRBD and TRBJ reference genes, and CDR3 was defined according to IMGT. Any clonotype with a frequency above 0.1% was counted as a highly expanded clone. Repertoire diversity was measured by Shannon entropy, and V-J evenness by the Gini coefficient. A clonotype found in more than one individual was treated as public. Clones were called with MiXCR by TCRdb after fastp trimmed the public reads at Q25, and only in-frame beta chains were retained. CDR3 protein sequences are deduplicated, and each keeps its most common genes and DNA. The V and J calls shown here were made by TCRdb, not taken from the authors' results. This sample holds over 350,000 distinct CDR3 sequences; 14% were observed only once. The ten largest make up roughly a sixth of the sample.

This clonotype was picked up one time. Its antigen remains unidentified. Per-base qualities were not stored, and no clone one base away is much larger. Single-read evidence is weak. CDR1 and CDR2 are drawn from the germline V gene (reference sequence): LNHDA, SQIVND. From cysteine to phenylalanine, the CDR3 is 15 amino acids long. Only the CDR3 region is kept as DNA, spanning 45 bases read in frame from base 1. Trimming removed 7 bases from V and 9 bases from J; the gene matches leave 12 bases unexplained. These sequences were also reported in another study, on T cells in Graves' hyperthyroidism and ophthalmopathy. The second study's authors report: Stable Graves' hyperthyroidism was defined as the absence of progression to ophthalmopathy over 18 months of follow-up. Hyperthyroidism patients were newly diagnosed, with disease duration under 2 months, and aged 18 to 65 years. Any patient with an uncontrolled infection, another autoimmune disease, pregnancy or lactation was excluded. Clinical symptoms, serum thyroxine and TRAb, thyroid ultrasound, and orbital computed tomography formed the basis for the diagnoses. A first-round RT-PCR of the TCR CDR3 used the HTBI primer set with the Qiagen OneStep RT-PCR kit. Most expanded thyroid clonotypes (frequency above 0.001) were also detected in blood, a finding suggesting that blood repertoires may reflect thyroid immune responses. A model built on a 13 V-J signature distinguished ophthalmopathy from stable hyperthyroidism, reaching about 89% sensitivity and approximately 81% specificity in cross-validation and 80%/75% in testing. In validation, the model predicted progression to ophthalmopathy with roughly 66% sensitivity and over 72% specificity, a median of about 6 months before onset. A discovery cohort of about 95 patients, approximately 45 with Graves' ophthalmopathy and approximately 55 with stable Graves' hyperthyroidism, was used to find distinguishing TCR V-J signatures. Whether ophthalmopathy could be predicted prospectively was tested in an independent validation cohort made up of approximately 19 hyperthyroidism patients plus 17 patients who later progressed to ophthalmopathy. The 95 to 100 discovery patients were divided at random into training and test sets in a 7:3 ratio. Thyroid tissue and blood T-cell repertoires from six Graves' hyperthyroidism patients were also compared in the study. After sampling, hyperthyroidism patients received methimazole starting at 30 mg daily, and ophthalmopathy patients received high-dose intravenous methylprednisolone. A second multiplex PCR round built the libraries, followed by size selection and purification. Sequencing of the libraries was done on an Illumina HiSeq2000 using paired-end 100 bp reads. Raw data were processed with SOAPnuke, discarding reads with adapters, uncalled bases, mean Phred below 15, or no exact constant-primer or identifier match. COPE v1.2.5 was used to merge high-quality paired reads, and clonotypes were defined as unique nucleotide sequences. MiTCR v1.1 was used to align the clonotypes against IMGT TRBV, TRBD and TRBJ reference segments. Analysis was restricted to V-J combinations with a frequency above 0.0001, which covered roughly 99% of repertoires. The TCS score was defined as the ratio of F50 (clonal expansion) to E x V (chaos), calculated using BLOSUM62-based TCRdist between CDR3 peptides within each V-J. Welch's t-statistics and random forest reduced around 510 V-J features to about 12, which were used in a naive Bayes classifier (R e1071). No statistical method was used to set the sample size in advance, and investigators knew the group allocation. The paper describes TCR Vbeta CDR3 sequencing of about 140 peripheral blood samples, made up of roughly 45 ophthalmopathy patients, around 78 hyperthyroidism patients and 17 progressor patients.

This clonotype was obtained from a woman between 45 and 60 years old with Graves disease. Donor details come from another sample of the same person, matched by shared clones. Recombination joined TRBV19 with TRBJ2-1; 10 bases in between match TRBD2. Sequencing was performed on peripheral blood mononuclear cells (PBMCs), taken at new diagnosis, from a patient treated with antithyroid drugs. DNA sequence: TGTGCCAGTAACCGCGGGGCTAGCGGGAGTAGTGAGCAGTTCTTC. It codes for CASNRGASGSSEQFF.